This TCR beta chain was obtained from a study of human T cells and chemical hapten exposure (dated by TCRdb to about 2021). General notes on the study: For sensitization, 2% DPC in acetone was applied to a 2 cm by 2 cm area of upper inner arm skin. Throughout the study period of 20 to 30 weeks, patients also received therapeutic DPC doses to the scalp every week. Patch testing was done on the upper back using Finn chambers containing 0.01% DPC, and results were scored after 6 days according to International Contact Dermatitis Research Group standards. The patient cohort, mostly female, included alopecia areata with under or over 50% scalp involvement, alopecia totalis and alopecia universalis. Libraries were combined into a pool for sequencing, and differences in TCR yield between samples came mainly from small differences in library volumes within the pool. In alopecia patients, the study followed how the peripheral blood TCR repertoire changed in vivo over primary and secondary sensitization to diphenylcyclopropenone (DPC), a hapten. Blood samples were taken from patients before sensitization (week 0) and at 2, 6 and about 24 weeks after DPC sensitization. Blood for TCR sequencing was provided by twenty-nine alopecia patients at one to four time points (pre-sensitization, 2, 6 and 24 weeks).

Ten or more counts support this clonotype. Its antigen is currently not known. The sample holds no much larger clone one base away, and base qualities are not on file. The time point label on this specimen signifies: pre-sensitization, week 0. In light of the paper, this sample's treatment or condition label describes: therapeutic diphenylcyclopropenone sensitization with weekly scalp DPC. At every patch-test visit, the blood draw took place before the patch test was put on. Eligible patients were aged 18 to 70, diagnosed with alopecia, deemed suitable for DPC therapy, and excluded if pregnant. Total RNA was extracted from unfractionated whole blood collected in Tempus Blood RNA tubes. Points the paper makes about the study in general: Repeated subsampling changed both the strength of the expansion versus patch-test correlation and the threshold at which that correlation became significant. DPC sensitization did not change how many TCRs were above 1 in 1000 frequency, and no evidence was found of alterations in global repertoire structure. Expanded TCRs formed significantly more large CDR3 similarity clusters than pre-sensitization or healthy control sets, consistent with antigen-driven responses. Because all patients had alopecia, a presumed autoimmune disease, the immune response of the patients might differ from that of healthy individuals. Patch test score correlated positively with the number of PT1 expanded TCRs, reaching significance at thresholds 8, 16 and 32 but not at 4.

For CDR1 and CDR2, the germline V gene lists SNHLY and FYNNEI. The CDR3 covers 13 residues, taking in both the cysteine and the phenylalanine. The DNA shown is the 39-base CDR3, in frame from base 1. V lost 8 bases and J lost 9 bases; the stretch between them is 17 bases long. The library was obtained by RACE. Sequencing was carried out with a NextSeq 500. During library preparation, unique molecular identifiers were attached to individual cDNA molecules so that TCRs could be counted quantitatively and reproducibly. For every blood RNA sample, sequencing covered both the TCR alpha and TCR beta chains. The authors' pipeline ran thus. The median number of TCRs per sample was approximately 96,000, ranging from roughly 23,224 to 690,600. The Decombinator software suite was used to annotate V, J and CDR3 in the TCR reads. To make PS versus PT1 abundance plots, every sample was subsampled to the same number of TCRs (28,000). TCRs were defined as expanded if absent before sensitization and observed at least eight times at the 2-week time point. TCRdb trimmed the raw reads at Q25, called clones with MiXCR and kept productive beta chains. Every CDR3 protein is listed once, alongside the most common genes and DNA of its rows. The V and J calls reflect TCRdb's pipeline rather than the authors' work. The sample table holds roughly 38,000 distinct CDR3 sequences, of which 6% to 9.5% were seen once. The ten biggest clones cover roughly 1.3% of the sample.

Recombination connected TRBV2 to TRBJ2-1; D gene: possibly TRBD2, on 6 matching bases. This receptor was identified in a woman between 45 and 60 years old with alopecia areata. Some clones in this sample may be carry-over from other donors' samples. The sequencing here drew on whole blood, taken in connection with sensitization to the hapten diphenylcyclopropenone (DPC). DNA sequence: TGTGCCAGCGGGCCACTAGCCCCTGGTGAGCAGTTCTTC. Its coded protein is CASGPLAPGEQFF.